The 14 T cell receptor beta chains reported below all come from one sample, sequenced in a study of cytomegalovirus exposure and HLA in healthy donors. Primers: 60 Vbeta forward and 13 Jbeta reverse. Only in-frame clones appear in the TCRdb table, and some are missing; sequencing was by immunoSEQ multiplex PCR. The sample has 70,000 to 95,000 clones; less than 65% are singletons. The sequencing input was PBMCs. These receptors all stem from a woman aged 25 to 39 in good health and CMV-seropositive.

The V gene is TRBV11-1, the J gene TRBJ1-1; TRBD1 is a possible D gene (5 bases). The CDR3 runs to 14 residues. From germline, CDR1 is SGHAT and CDR2 FQDESV (reference sequence). V was shortened by 1 base and J by 4 bases, with 10 bases between the two germline ends. CDR3 DNA: TGTGCCAGCAGCTTAGGTTCAGGGCCCACTGAAGCTTTCTTT. Protein sequence: CASSLGSGPTEAFF.

The chain has TRBV10-3 and TRBJ2-5, with 10 bases aligning to TRBD2. V lost 6 bases, J lost 5 bases, and 12 bases stayed unmatched. CDR1 and CDR2 from the germline V gene are ENHRY and SYGVKD. The CDR3 covers 16 residues. The CDR3 loop is CAISPQLAGTGETQYF. CDR3 in DNA: TGTGCCATCAGCCCCCAACTAGCGGGGACGGGGGAGACCCAGTACTTC.

V usage is TRBV19 and J usage is TRBJ1-2; 10 nucleotides line up with TRBD1. With 8 bases clipped from V and 6 bases from J, the junction kept 9 bases outside the gene matches. The CDR3 has 14 residues. Germline CDR1 reads LNHDA; CDR2 reads SQIVND (reference sequence). The DNA for the CDR3 is TGTGCCAGTCAACCCGGGACAGGGGTAAATGGCTACACCTTC. It codes for CASQPGTGVNGYTF.

This clone was detected only once. The J gene is TRBJ2-3, the V gene TRBV9; no clear D gene. The CDR3 runs 14 residues. The V and J ends lost 0 bases and 2 bases respectively, with 7 bases between them. The germline V gene has CDR1 SGDLS and CDR2 YYNGEE. The CDR3 spells CASSVGQITDTQYF. CDR3 in DNA: TGTGCCAGCAGCGTAGGGCAGATCACAGATACGCAGTATTTT.

This clone came up a few times. The CDR3: CASSEGTGVSYEQYF. CDR3 in DNA: TGTGCCAGTTCAGAGGGGACAGGCGTCTCCTACGAGCAGTACTTC. V gene TRBV6-6 combines with J gene TRBJ2-7, with TRBD1 matching 8 bases. V lost 9 bases, J lost 0 bases, and 10 bases stayed unmatched. Germline V gives CDR1 MNHNY, CDR2 SVGAGI (reference sequence). CDR3 length: 15 amino acids.

The chain combines TRBV4-2 with TRBJ2-6; D remains ambiguous. This CDR3 contains 18 residues. CDR1 is LGHNA, CDR2 YNFKEQ, per germline. With 0 bases removed from V and 2 bases from J, the gap between germline ends came to 14 bases. The CDR3 spells CASSQEASRSPGANVLTF. The CDR3 region has the DNA TGTGCCAGCAGCCAAGAGGCAAGCAGGTCCCCTGGGGCCAACGTCCTGACTTTC.

The J gene is TRBJ1-4, the V gene TRBV10-2, with 8 nucleotides matching TRBD1. V lost 6 bases, J lost 7 bases, and 7 bases stayed unmatched. The germline gives CDR1 WSHSY, CDR2 SAAADI. The CDR3 sequence is 14 residues long. DNA of the CDR3: TGCGCCAGCAGCGAACAGGGGGTCGTTGAAAAACTGTTTTTT. Residues: CASSEQGVVEKLFF.

In its sample, this clone was seen a few times. The V call is TRBV4-1, the J call TRBJ1-4; perhaps TRBD1 as D (6 bases). The CDR3 consists of 15 residues. V lost 0 bases to trimming and J lost 5 bases, with 10 bases between them. Germline loops: CDR1 MGHRA, CDR2 YSYEKL. CDR3 DNA: TGCGCCAGCAGCCAAGACGACAGGCGGAATGAAAAACTGTTTTTT. This gives the protein CASSQDDRRNEKLFF.

The sample holds one count of this clone. V and J are TRBV7-3 and TRBJ2-1, with 8 bases matching TRBD2. The V gene's germline CDR1 is SGHTA and CDR2 FQGTGA. CDR3 length equals 15 residues. With 3 bases clipped from V and 3 bases from J, the junction kept 4 bases outside the gene matches. The CDR3 bases are TGTGCCAGCAGCTTGCTCCGGGGGGGCTACAATGAGCAGTTCTTC. Translating gives CASSLLRGGYNEQFF.

The rearrangement uses TRBV7-3 and TRBJ1-1; the D is unclear. Trimming removed 4 bases at V and 5 bases at J, with 14 bases between. The CDR3 totals 14 residues. From germline, CDR1 is SGHTA and CDR2 FQGTGA. The CDR3 nucleotides read TGTGCCAGCAGCTCCGACCGCGGAGGGACTGAAGCTTTCTTT. Translated, it gives CASSSDRGGTEAFF.

Remarks on this clone: The same CDR3 can be traced to other DNA sequences in this sample. This sequence joins TRBV5-1 and TRBJ1-6, with D possibly being TRBD1 (5 bases). This CDR3 has 15 amino acids. Trimming pared 0 bases from V and 7 bases from J, leaving 11 bases between. CDR1 SGHRS and CDR2 YFSETQ come from the germline V gene. CDR3 sequence reads: CASSLEGMGNSPLHF. CDR3 DNA: TGCGCCAGCAGCTTGGAGGGGATGGGGAATTCACCCCTCCACTTT.

This clone was counted between two and nine times. The gene calls are TRBV11-2 and TRBJ2-3; D is perhaps TRBD1 (6 bases). V was shortened by 5 bases and J by 1 base, with 16 bases between the two germline ends. Looked up from germline, CDR1 is SGHAT and CDR2 is FQNNGV. The CDR3 has 16 residues. The CDR3 loop is CASSPQGLGGTDTQYF. The CDR3 region has the DNA TGTGCCAGCAGCCCACAGGGTCTTGGGGGCACAGATACGCAGTATTTT.

The chain links TRBV6-6 to TRBJ1-1; possibly TRBD1 for D (6 bases). Trimming removed 5 bases from V and 10 bases from J, with 14 bases in between. Per the germline V gene, CDR1 is MNHNY and CDR2 is SVGAGI (reference sequence). The CDR3 totals 12 residues. DNA of the CDR3: TGTGCCAGCAGTCCTAGGGGGATGGGAGCTTTCTTT. This translates into CASSPRGMGAFF.

The gene calls are TRBV28 and TRBJ1-2; TRBD1 aligns across 8 bases. The germline CDR1 and CDR2 sequences are MDHEN and SYDVKM. The CDR3 sequence is 14 residues long. J lost 2 bases, V lost 5 bases, and 4 bases had no gene match. The DNA for the CDR3 is TGTGCCAGCAGTCCAGGGGGCTGGAACTATGGCTACACCTTC. Translated: CASSPGGWNYGYTF.